This T cell receptor beta chain stems from a study of cytomegalovirus exposure and HLA in healthy donors. Study results and limitations: Indistinguishability led to the exclusion of some V segments, TRBV6-2 and TRBV6-3 included.

The PCR ran on 60 Vbeta and 13 Jbeta primers. As processed by the authors: In a later analysis, some 80 million unique TCR beta chains included roughly 11 million shared by two or more donors. Produced via immunoSEQ multiplex PCR; TCRdb's table is partial and in-frame only. The V and J calls and the clone size are those of that table, but D and trimming were determined from the DNA. Of under 200,000 clones listed, about three quarters are singletons. This clone was recorded a few times. Its antigen is not identified. The CDR3 sequence is 16 residues long. The trim removed 2 bases at V and 6 bases at J, leaving 9 bases unmatched. CDR1 SGHNT and CDR2 YYREEE come from the germline V gene (reference sequence).

The clonotype comes from a middle-aged woman in good health and CMV-seropositive. Material for sequencing was PBMCs. J is TRBJ2-5 and V is TRBV5-4, with TRBD1 identical over 11 bases. This CDR3 is CASSFPGTGGKKTQYF. The CDR3 coding sequence is TGTGCCAGCAGCTTCCCGGGGACAGGGGGGAAAAAGACCCAGTACTTC.